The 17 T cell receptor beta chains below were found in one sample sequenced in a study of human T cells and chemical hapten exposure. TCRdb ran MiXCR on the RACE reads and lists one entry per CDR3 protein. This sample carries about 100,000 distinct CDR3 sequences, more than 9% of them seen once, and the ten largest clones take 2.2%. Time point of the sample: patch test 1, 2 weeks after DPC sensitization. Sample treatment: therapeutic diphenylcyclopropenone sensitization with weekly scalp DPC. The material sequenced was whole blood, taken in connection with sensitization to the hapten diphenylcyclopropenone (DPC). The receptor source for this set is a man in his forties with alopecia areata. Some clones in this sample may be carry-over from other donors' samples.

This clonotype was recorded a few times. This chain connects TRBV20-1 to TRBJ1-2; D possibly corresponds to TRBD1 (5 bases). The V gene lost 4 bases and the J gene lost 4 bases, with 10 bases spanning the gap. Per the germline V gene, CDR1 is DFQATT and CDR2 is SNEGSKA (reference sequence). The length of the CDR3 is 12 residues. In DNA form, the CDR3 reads TGCAGTGCTACAGGGCTCGGCTATGGCTACACCTTC. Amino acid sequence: CSATGLGYGYTF.

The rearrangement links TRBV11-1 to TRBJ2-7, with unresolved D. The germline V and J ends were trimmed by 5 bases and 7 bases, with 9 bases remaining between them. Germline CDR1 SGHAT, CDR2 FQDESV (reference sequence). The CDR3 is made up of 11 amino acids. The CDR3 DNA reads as TGTGCCAGCAGCAAAACAAGGGAGCAGTACTTC. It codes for CASSKTREQYF. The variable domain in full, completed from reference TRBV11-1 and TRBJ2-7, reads EAEVAQSPRYKITEKSQAVAFWCDPISGHATLYWYRQILGQGPELLVQFQDESVVDDSQLPKDRFSAERLKGVDSTLKIQPAELGDSAMYLCASSKTREQYFGPGTRLTVT.

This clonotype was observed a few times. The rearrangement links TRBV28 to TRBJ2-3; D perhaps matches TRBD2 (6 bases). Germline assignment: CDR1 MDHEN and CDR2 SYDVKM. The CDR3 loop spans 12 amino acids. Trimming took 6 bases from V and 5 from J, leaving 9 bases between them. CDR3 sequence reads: CASSGSRDTQYF. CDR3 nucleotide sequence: TGTGCCAGCAGCGGGAGTAGAGATACGCAGTATTTT.

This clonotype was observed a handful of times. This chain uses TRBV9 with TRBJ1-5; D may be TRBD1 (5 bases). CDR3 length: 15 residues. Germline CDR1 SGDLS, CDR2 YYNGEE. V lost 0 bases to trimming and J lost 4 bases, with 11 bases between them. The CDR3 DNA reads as TGTGCCAGCAGCGTAGGCGGGGGACTGAATCAGCCCCAGCATTTT. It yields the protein CASSVGGGLNQPQHF.

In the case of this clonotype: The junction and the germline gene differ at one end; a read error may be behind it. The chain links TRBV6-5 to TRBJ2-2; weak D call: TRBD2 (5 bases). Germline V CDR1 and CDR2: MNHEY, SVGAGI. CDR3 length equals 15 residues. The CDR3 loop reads CASSYSRTGTGKLFF. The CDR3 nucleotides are TGTGCCAGCAGTTACTCAAGGACGGGTACCGGGAAGCTGTTTTTT.

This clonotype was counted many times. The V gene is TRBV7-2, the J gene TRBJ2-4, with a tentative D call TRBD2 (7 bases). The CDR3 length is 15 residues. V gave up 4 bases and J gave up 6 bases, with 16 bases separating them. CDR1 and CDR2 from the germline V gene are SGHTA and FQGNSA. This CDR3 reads CASSSRAGAGNIQYF. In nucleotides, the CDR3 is TGTGCCAGCAGCTCTCGTGCGGGGGCTGGAAACATTCAGTACTTC.

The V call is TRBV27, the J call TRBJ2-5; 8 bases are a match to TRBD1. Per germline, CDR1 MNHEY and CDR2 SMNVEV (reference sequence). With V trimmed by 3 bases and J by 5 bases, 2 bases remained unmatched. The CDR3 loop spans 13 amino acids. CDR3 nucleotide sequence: TGTGCCAGCAGTTTTCAGGGGGCCGAGACCCAGTACTTC. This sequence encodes CASSFQGAETQYF.

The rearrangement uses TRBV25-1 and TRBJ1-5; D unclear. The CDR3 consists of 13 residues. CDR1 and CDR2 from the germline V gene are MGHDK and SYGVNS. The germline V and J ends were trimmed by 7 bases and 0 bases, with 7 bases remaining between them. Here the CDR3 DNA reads TGTGCCAGCACAGGTGGTAGCAATCAGCCCCAGCATTTT. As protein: CASTGGSNQPQHF. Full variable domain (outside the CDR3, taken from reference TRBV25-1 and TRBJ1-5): EADIYQTPRYLVIGTGKKITLECSQTMGHDKMYWYQQDPGMELHLIHYSYGVNSTEKGDLSSESTVSRIRTEHFPLTLESARPSHTSQYLCASTGGSNQPQHFGDGTRLSIL.

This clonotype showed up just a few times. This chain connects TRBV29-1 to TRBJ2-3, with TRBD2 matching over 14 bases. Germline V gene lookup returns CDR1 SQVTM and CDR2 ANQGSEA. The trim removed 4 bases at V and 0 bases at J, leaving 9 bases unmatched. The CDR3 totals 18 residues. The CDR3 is CSVGLAGGVSSSTDTQYF. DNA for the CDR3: TGCAGCGTTGGACTAGCGGGAGGGGTATCCTCTAGCACAGATACGCAGTATTTT.

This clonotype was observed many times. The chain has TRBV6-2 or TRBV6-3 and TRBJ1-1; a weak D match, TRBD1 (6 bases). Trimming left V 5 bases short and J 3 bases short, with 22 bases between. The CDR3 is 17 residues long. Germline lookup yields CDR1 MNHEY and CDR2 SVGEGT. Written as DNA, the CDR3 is TGTGCCAGCAGTGACGGTCCCGGGACATCTTGGGACACTGAAGCTTTCTTT. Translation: CASSDGPGTSWDTEAFF.

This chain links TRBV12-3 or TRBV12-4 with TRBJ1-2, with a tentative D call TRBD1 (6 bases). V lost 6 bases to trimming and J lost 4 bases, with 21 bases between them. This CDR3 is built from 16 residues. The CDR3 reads CASSQTPPGGGYGYTF. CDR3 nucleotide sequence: TGTGCCAGCAGCCAGACTCCGCCTGGGGGCGGCTATGGCTACACCTTC.

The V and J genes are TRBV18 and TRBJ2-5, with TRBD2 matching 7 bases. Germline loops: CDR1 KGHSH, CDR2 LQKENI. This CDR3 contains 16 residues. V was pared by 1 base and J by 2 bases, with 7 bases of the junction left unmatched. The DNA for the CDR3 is TGTGCCAGCTCACCACTTCCGCGGGGGATACAAGAGACCCAGTACTTC. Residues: CASSPLPRGIQETQYF.

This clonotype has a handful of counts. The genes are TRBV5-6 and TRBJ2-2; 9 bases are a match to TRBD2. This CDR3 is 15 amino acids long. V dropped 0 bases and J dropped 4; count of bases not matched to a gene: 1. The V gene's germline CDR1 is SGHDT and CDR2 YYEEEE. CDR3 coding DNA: TGTGCCAGCAGCTTGGAACTAGCGGGCACCGGGGAGCTGTTTTTT. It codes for CASSLELAGTGELFF.

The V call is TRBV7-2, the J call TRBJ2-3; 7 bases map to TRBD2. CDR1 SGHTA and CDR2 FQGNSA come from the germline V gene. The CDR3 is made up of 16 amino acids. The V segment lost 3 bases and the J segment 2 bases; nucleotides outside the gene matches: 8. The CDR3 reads CASSLYEGGYTDTQYF. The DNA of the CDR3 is TGTGCCAGCAGCTTGTATGAGGGAGGGTACACAGATACGCAGTATTTT. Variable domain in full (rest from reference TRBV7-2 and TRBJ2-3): GAGVSQSPSNKVTEKGKDVELRCDPISGHTALYWYRQSLGQGLEFLIYFQGNSAPDKSGLPSDRFSAERTGGSVSTLTIQRTQQEDSAVYLCASSLYEGGYTDTQYFGPGTRLTVL.

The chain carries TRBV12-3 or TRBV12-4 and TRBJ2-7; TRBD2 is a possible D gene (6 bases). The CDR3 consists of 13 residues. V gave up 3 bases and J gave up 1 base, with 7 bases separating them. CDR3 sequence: CASSFGGSYEQYV. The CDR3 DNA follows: TGTGCCAGCAGTTTTGGGGGGTCCTACGAGCAGTACGTC.

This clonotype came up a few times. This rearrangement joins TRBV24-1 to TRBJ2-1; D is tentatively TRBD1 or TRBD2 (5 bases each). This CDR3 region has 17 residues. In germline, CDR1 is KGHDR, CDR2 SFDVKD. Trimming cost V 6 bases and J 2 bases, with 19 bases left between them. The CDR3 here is CATSLSVGPFTYNEQFF. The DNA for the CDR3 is TGTGCCACCAGTCTCTCGGTGGGACCATTCACCTACAATGAGCAGTTCTTC.

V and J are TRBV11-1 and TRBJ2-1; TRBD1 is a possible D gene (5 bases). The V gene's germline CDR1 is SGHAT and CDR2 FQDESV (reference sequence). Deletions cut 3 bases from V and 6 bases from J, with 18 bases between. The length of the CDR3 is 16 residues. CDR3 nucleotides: TGTGCCAGCAGCTTGGGGCTTAGCCTCGGCGGCAATGAGCAGTTCTTC. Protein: CASSLGLSLGGNEQFF.